This is a list of T cell receptor beta chains from one sample in a study of memory CD4+ T cells and cytomegalovirus serostatus. Profiling relied on immunoSEQ multiplex PCR, and the TCRdb table lists in-frame clones only, not all of them. This sample yields tens of thousands of clones, of which around 82% are seen a single time; roughly 0.5% belongs to the top ten. Sequenced material: memory CD4+ T cells from blood. The source of these receptors is an adult in good health and CMV-seronegative. Some clones in this sample may be carry-over from other donors' samples. Each CDR3 is given with its conserved first and last residue. A D gene is named only where the DNA matches it firmly. Only part of the rows carry a size: once, few, many, or a class if the clone is expanded.

clone_size	cdr3_length	j_call	d_call	v_call	cdr3_aa	cdr3_nt
-	16	TRBJ1-3	-	TRBV21-1	CASSNPPVGVRNTIYF	TGTGCCAGCAGCAACCCCCCGGTAGGAGTGAGAAACACCATATATTTT
-	15	TRBJ2-1	TRBD2	TRBV5-1	CASSLATSGNNEQFF	TGCGCCAGCAGCTTGGCCACTAGCGGCAACAATGAGCAGTTCTTC
-	15	TRBJ2-2	-	TRBV25-1	CASSVWGANTGELFF	TGTGCCAGCAGTGTATGGGGAGCAAACACCGGGGAGCTGTTTTTT
-	16	TRBJ2-1	TRBD2	TRBV18	CASSPGTSGPYNEQFF	TGTGCCAGCTCACCGGGGACTAGCGGGCCTTACAATGAGCAGTTCTTC
-	15	TRBJ1-1	-	TRBV5-6	CASSILDRMNTEAFF	TGTGCCAGCAGCATTCTCGACAGGATGAACACTGAAGCTTTCTTT
few	12	TRBJ1-5	-	TRBV6-6	CASSLTDQPQHF	TGTGCCAGCAGCCTCACCGATCAGCCCCAGCATTTT
-	12	TRBJ1-4	-	TRBV10-3	CAISVKQEKLFF	TGTGCCATCAGTGTGAAACAGGAAAAACTGTTTTTT
-	15	TRBJ2-4	-	TRBV29-1	CSVVGRPLAKNIQYF	TGCAGCGTTGTGGGTAGACCTCTAGCCAAAAACATTCAGTACTTC
few	13	TRBJ2-7	TRBD2	TRBV19	CASSIQREREQYF	TGTGCCAGTAGTATCCAGCGGGAGCGGGAGCAGTACTTC
-	14	TRBJ2-7	-	TRBV9	CASSVARQGSEQYF	TGTGCCAGCAGCGTAGCTCGGCAGGGGTCCGAGCAGTACTTC
once	15	TRBJ2-5	-	TRBV7-2	CASSSLGSRQETQYF	TGTGCCAGCAGCTCGCTGGGCAGCCGCCAAGAGACCCAGTACTTC
-	16	TRBJ1-6	-	TRBV19	CASSTRTEAYNSPLHF	TGTGCCAGTAGTACCAGGACGGAGGCCTATAATTCACCCCTCCACTTT
once	15	TRBJ1-2	-	TRBV7-2	CASSLDTGWVYGYTF	TGTGCCAGCAGCTTAGATACAGGGTGGGTCTATGGCTACACCTTC
-	14	TRBJ1-1	-	TRBV10-3	CAISESQSNTEAFF	TGTGCCATCAGTGAGTCACAATCGAACACTGAAGCTTTCTTT
-	13	TRBJ2-3	-	TRBV10-3	CAISGVETDTQYF	TGTGCCATCAGTGGGGTAGAGACAGATACGCAGTATTTT
-	12	TRBJ1-2	-	TRBV7-9	CASSSGDYGYTF	TGTGCCAGCAGCTCAGGGGACTATGGCTACACCTTC
-	13	TRBJ2-1	-	TRBV19	CASSIVVYNEQFF	TGTGCCAGTAGTATTGTAGTTTACAATGAGCAGTTCTTC
few	13	TRBJ2-1	-	TRBV6-1	CATASLSVGEQFF	TGTGCCACTGCCTCTTTATCAGTCGGTGAGCAGTTCTTC
few	15	TRBJ2-3	TRBD2	TRBV6-4	CASKPGTSGRGTQYF	TGTGCCAGCAAACCCGGGACTAGCGGGAGAGGGACGCAGTATTTT
-	14	TRBJ2-7	TRBD2	TRBV7-7	CASSPGSGGVEQYF	TGTGCCAGCAGCCCGGGTTCGGGAGGGGTCGAGCAGTACTTC
-	18	TRBJ2-6	-	TRBV7-9	CASSQISRASTGANVLTF	TGTGCCAGCAGCCAAATTAGCAGGGCTAGTACTGGGGCCAACGTCCTGACTTTC
-	17	TRBJ2-5	TRBD2	TRBV5-1	CASSLAGRGARPETQYF	TGCGCCAGCAGCTTGGCTGGGCGGGGGGCACGGCCCGAGACCCAGTACTTC
-	14	TRBJ1-6	-	TRBV7-8	CASSLAGSHSPLHF	TGTGCCAGCAGCTTAGCGGGCAGTCACTCACCCCTCCACTTT
-	14	TRBJ1-2	TRBD1	TRBV5-4	CASSTDRGPGGYTF	TGTGCCAGCAGCACCGACAGGGGGCCGGGTGGCTACACCTTC
once	15	TRBJ2-1	-	TRBV5-1	CASSLAGHPDNEQFF	TGCGCCAGCAGCTTGGCGGGTCACCCGGACAATGAGCAGTTCTTC
-	13	TRBJ2-5	-	TRBV25-1	CASSLGAEETQYF	TGTGCCAGCAGCCTAGGGGCGGAAGAGACCCAGTACTTC
-	19	TRBJ2-3	TRBD2	TRBV11-2	CASSLFLGASGSSTDTQYF	TGTGCCAGCAGCTTATTTCTAGGGGCTAGCGGGAGCAGCACAGATACGCAGTATTTT
-	15	TRBJ2-7	TRBD2	TRBV11-2	CASNMGLAGPLEQYF	TGTGCCAGCAATATGGGGCTAGCGGGACCCCTCGAGCAGTACTTC
-	16	TRBJ2-5	TRBD2	TRBV7-2	CASSLAGFWREETQYF	TGTGCCAGCAGCTTAGCGGGGTTCTGGCGGGAGGAGACCCAGTACTTC
-	16	TRBJ1-1	-	TRBV11-2	CASSSLTGKGYTEAFF	TGTGCCAGCAGCTCCCTTACGGGGAAAGGGTACACTGAAGCTTTCTTT
once	14	TRBJ2-3	-	TRBV18	CASSPIGGADTQYF	TGTGCCAGCTCACCTATAGGGGGGGCCGATACGCAGTATTTT
-	12	TRBJ1-2	-	TRBV5-6	CASSDGVSGYTF	TGTGCCAGCAGCGATGGGGTGAGCGGCTACACCTTC
-	19	TRBJ1-1	TRBD1	TRBV9	CASSVGRGPGTDFNTEAFF	TGTGCCAGCAGCGTAGGAAGAGGGCCCGGGACAGACTTTAACACTGAAGCTTTCTTT
-	13	TRBJ1-5	-	TRBV19	CASSISSNQPQHF	TGTGCCAGTAGTATTTCTAGCAATCAGCCCCAGCATTTT
-	15	TRBJ2-1	TRBD1	TRBV7-9	CASSRDRGLFNEQFF	TGTGCCAGCAGCAGGGACAGGGGGCTGTTCAATGAGCAGTTCTTC
-	16	TRBJ2-3	TRBD2	TRBV5-1	CASSLNTVLAADTQYF	TGCGCCAGCAGCTTAAATACCGTCCTAGCGGCAGATACGCAGTATTTT
-	14	TRBJ2-3	-	TRBV5-1	CASKPTGSTDTQYF	TGCGCCAGTAAGCCCACGGGGAGCACAGATACGCAGTATTTT
-	14	TRBJ2-3	-	TRBV7-2	CASSLAYGQATQYF	TGTGCCAGCAGCTTAGCGTACGGGCAAGCTACGCAGTATTTT
-	15	TRBJ2-7	TRBD2	TRBV6-1	CASSTSTSGVYEQYF	TGTGCCAGCAGTACCTCGACTAGCGGCGTCTACGAGCAGTACTTC
-	18	TRBJ2-1	TRBD2	TRBV5-6	CASSPGTSGRIYHNEQFF	TGTGCCAGCAGCCCTGGGACTAGCGGGAGGATTTACCACAATGAGCAGTTCTTC